This paragraph covers one T cell receptor (beta chain) sequence. The sample comes from a study of blood T cell repertoires in COVID-19. About the study: From the United States, Italy and Spain came samples of acute and convalescent COVID-19. The analysed material was cDNA or gDNA that came from T cells, B-cell-depleted T cells, or PBMCs.

In the original analysis: Scientists estimated how many nucleated cells there were by amplifying reference gene primers. Clones were read by immunoSEQ multiplex PCR, and TCRdb kept only the in-frame ones, dropping some. V, J and clone size are taken as reported in that table, and D and trimming were inferred from the DNA itself. The sample lists about 120,000 clones, roughly nine tenths seen once, with approximately 28% in the top ten. With V trimmed by 4 bases and J by 3 bases, 7 bases remained unmatched. This CDR3 contains 15 residues. The germline V gene encodes CDR1 KGHSH and CDR2 LQKENI. Source material: peripheral blood. The origin of this receptor is a man aged 65 to 79 with active or convalescent COVID-19. This rearrangement joins TRBV18 to TRBJ2-7, with TRBD2 identical over 9 bases. The CDR3 nucleotides read TGTGCCAGCTCACTTAGCGGGGGCGGAAGCTACGAGCAGTACTTC. Translation gives CASSLSGGGSYEQYF. Together with reference TRBV18 and TRBJ2-7, the CDR3 gives the full variable domain: NAGVMQNPRHLVRRRGQEARLRCSPMKGHSHVYWYRQLPEEGLKFMVYLQKENIIDESGMPKERFSAEFPKEGPSILRIQQVVRGDSAAYFCASSLSGGGSYEQYFGPGTRLTVT.